This T cell receptor beta chain was captured by sequencing in a study of blood T cells in healthy people across ages. Broader study findings: Conclusively comparing naive with antigen-experienced cells was impossible with unsorted PBMCs.

The CDR3 loop spans 16 amino acids. J was trimmed by 12 bases and V by 0 bases; bases with no gene match: 10. The V gene's germline CDR1 is LGHNA and CDR2 YNFKEQ. Concerning this clonotype itself: Its target is unknown.

It was with a sample-barcoded 5' primer and a J-beta primer mix that a second PCR of roughly 6 to 12 cycles was run. The template-switch adaptor was a 5' adaptor with 12 random nucleotides. It tagged each cDNA molecule. Each CDR3 protein is one row after TCRdb ran MiXCR on the 5' RACE reads. The sample shows 600,000 or so distinct CDR3 sequences, around half of them seen only once. The rearrangement joins TRBV4-2 to TRBJ2-1; 11 bases line up with TRBD2. The receptor was derived from a man aged 80 or over in good health. Material: blood. CDR3 sequence reads: CASSQDWLAGGRGQFF. CDR3 bases: TGTGCCAGCAGCCAAGATTGGCTAGCGGGGGGCCGGGGGCAGTTCTTC.